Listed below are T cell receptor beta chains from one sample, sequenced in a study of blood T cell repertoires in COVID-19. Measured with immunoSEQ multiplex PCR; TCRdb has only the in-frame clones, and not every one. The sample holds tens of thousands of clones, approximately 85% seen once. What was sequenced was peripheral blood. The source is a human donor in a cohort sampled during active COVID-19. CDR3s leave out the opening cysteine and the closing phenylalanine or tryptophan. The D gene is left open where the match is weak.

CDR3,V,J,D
ASGSWTSGGRRVNEQF,TRBV9,TRBJ2-1,TRBD2
ASSKGAVKYGYT,TRBV21-1,TRBJ1-2,.
ASSVGRVGTEAF,TRBV9,TRBJ1-1,.
ASSLRGLSSYEQY,TRBV19,TRBJ2-7,TRBD1
ASSQVRPGWNSPLH,TRBV4-1,TRBJ1-6,.
ASSLGLGQGEGH,TRBV7-2,TRBJ2-7,TRBD1
ASTGNEQF,TRBV2,TRBJ2-1,.
ASSQETGSSYEQY,TRBV3-1/TRBV3-2,TRBJ2-7,.
ATSVRQGAQETQY,TRBV24-1,TRBJ2-5,TRBD1
ASPGDGGRSYGYT,TRBV19,TRBJ1-2,.
ASSPTGGERVF,TRBV3-1/TRBV3-2,TRBJ2-1,.
ATSRESVGHRVKSYEQY,TRBV15,TRBJ2-7,.
ASSVEWTGMNEQF,TRBV9,TRBJ2-1,TRBD1
ASSHPYEAPLH,TRBV4-3,TRBJ1-6,.
AINPGNEGANTEAF,TRBV10-3,TRBJ1-1,.
ASSQALQGAGEQY,TRBV4-2,TRBJ2-7,TRBD1
ASRGLQGNSGNTIY,TRBV2,TRBJ1-3,TRBD1
SASRGRTAVLFYT,TRBV20-1,TRBJ1-2,TRBD1
ASSVDPSSYNEQF,TRBV9,TRBJ2-1,.
ASSLESRSLY,TRBV5-4,TRBJ2-7,.
ASSPGQRNIQY,TRBV7-2,TRBJ2-4,.
ASSVEGTGVEKLF,TRBV9,TRBJ1-4,TRBD1
ASSLEARGGTGELF,TRBV5-4,TRBJ2-2,.
ASSFTFLLSGGGTDTQY,TRBV5-1,TRBJ2-3,TRBD2
ASSLLAGGIYNEQF,TRBV7-8,TRBJ2-1,TRBD2
ASSEVGSSPFEQF,TRBV2,TRBJ2-1,.
ATSRDRGGTDTQY,TRBV15,TRBJ2-3,TRBD2
ASSSGRGGLSYEQY,TRBV27,TRBJ2-7,.
ASSQGVSRTVYEQY,TRBV4-1,TRBJ2-7,.
ASSPSRGGSGANVLT,TRBV2,TRBJ2-6,TRBD2
ASRGAAGELF,TRBV28,TRBJ2-2,.
ASAEGNQRRHQY,TRBV3-1/TRBV3-2,TRBJ2-4,.
ASSPTRNTGELF,TRBV3-1/TRBV3-2,TRBJ2-2,.
SVDTGVDSAF,TRBV29-1,TRBJ1-1,.
ATSTLSGVQPQH,TRBV15,TRBJ1-5,.
ATPARERPAYGYT,TRBV19,TRBJ1-2,.
AIRARGETTEAF,TRBV10-3,TRBJ1-1,.
ASSGARGRGFYNEQF,TRBV7-6,TRBJ2-1,TRBD1
ASSPTGGGFQETQY,TRBV2,TRBJ2-5,TRBD2
ASSPGTGSNEQF,TRBV7-3,TRBJ2-1,TRBD1
ASSPSIGLAGATDTQY,TRBV6-2/TRBV6-3,TRBJ2-3,TRBD2
ASRLTGGNNSPLH,TRBV19,TRBJ1-6,TRBD1
ASTINRGGEQY,TRBV6-5,TRBJ2-7,.
ASSPRIEATIY,TRBV11-2,TRBJ1-3,.
ASSFVDRGGTQY,TRBV28,TRBJ2-5,TRBD1
ASSVVGSAGSTDTQY,TRBV9,TRBJ2-3,.